This section outlines one T cell receptor beta chain sequence together with its context. The read ends 3 residues before the CDR3 terminus; that terminus is restored from the germline J gene. Some clones are missing from TCRdb's copy, which holds only in-frame ones; the method was immunoSEQ multiplex PCR. In total, the table holds more than 20,000 clones. This sample was included in a study of T cells in women clearing cervical HPV infection. The CDR3 totals 15 residues. The V end lost 0 bases, the J end lost 1 base, and 8 bases lay between the germline ends. Germline V gene data show CDR1 as SGHRS and CDR2 as YFSETQ.

The chain is built from TRBV5-1 and TRBJ2-1; D unclear. The clonotype comes from a woman between 18 and 75 years old with a cervical HPV16 infection that either progressed to CIN3+ or cleared (not recorded which). Specimen: blood buffy coat. The CDR3: CASSLGALSYNEQFF. The CDR3 DNA, read in part, is TGCGCCAGCAGCTTGGGGGCCTTGTCCTACAATGAG.